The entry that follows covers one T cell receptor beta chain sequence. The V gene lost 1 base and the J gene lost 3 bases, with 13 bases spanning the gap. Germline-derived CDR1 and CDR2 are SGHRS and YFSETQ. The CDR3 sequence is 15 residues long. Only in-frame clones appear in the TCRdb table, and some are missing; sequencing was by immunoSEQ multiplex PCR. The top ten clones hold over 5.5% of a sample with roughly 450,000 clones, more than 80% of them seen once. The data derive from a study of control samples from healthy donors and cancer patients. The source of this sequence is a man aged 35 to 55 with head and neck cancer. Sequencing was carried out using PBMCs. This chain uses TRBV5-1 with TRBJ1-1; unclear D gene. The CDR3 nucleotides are TGCGCCAGCAGCTTGTATCGGGATAGGGACACTGAAGCTTTCTTT. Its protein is CASSLYRDRDTEAFF.